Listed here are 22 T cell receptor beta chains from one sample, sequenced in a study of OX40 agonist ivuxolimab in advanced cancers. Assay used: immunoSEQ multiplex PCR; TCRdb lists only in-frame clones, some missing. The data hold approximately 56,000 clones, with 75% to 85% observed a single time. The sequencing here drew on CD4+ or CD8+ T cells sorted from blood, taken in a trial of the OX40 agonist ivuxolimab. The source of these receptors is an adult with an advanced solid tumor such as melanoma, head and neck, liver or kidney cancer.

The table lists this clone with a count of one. The chain's CDR3 is CASSPGAKYEQYF. The CDR3 DNA reads as TGTGCCAGCTCACCAGGGGCGAAGTACGAGCAGTACTTC. This chain connects TRBV18 to TRBJ2-7, with D possibly being TRBD1 (5 bases). V lost 2 bases to trimming and J lost 4 bases, with 9 bases between them. The CDR3 has 13 residues. CDR1 is KGHSH, CDR2 LQKENI, per germline. The full variable domain, with the rest looked up from reference TRBV18 and TRBJ2-7, is NAGVMQNPRHLVRRRGQEARLRCSPMKGHSHVYWYRQLPEEGLKFMVYLQKENIIDESGMPKERFSAEFPKEGPSILRIQQVVRGDSAAYFCASSPGAKYEQYFGPGTRLTVT.

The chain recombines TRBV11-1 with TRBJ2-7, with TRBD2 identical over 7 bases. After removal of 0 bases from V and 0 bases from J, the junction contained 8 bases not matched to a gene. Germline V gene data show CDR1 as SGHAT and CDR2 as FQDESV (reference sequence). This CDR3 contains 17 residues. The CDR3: CASSLASKRGHSYEQYF. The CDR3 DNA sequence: TGTGCCAGCAGCTTAGCTTCTAAGCGGGGCCACTCCTACGAGCAGTACTTC.

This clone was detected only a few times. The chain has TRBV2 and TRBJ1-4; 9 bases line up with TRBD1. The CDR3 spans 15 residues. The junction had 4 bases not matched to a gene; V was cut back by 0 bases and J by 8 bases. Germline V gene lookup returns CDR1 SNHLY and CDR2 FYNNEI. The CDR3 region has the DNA TGTGCCAGCAGTGAAGCGGGACAGGGAGGAGAAAAACTGTTTTTT. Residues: CASSEAGQGGEKLFF.

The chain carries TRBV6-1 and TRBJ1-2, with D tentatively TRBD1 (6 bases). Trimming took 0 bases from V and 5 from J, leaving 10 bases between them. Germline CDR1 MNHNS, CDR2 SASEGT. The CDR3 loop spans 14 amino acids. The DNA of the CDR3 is TGTGCCAGCAGTGAAGCCCGGGACATGTATGGCTACACCTTC. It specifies CASSEARDMYGYTF.

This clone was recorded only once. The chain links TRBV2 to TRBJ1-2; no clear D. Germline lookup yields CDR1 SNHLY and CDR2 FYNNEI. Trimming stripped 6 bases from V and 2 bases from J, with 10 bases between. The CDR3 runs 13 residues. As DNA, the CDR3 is TGTGCCAGCAGCCCTCTCCCCAACTATGGCTACACCTTC. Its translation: CASSPLPNYGYTF.

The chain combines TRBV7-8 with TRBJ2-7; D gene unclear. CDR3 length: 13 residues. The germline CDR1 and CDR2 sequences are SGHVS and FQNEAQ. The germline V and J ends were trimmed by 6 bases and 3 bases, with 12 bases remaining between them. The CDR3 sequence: CASSLQTNYEQYF. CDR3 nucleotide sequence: TGTGCCAGCAGTTTACAAACAAACTACGAGCAGTACTTC.

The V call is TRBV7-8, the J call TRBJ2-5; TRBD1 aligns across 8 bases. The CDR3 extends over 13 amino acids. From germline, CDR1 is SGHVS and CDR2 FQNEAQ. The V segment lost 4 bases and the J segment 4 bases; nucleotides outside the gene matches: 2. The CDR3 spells CASSSTGGETQYF. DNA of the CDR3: TGTGCCAGCAGCTCTACAGGGGGAGAGACCCAGTACTTC. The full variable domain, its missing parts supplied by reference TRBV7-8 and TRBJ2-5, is GAGVSQSPRYKVAKRGQDVALRCDPISGHVSLFWYQQALGQGPEFLTYFQNEAQLDKSGLPSDRFFAERPEGSVSTLKIQRTQQEDSAVYLCASSSTGGETQYFGPGTRLLVL.

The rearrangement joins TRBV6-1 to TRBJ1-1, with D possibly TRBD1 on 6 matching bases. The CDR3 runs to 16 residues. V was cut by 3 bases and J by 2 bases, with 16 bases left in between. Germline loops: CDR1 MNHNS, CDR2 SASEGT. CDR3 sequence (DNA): TGTGCCAGCAGTGATACCATCAAGACAGGTAACACTGAAGCTTTCTTT. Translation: CASSDTIKTGNTEAFF.

CDR3 residues: CASSVRQFTPSDIGNTIYF. The CDR3 DNA reads as TGTGCCAGCAGCGTCCGACAGTTCACCCCTTCGGATATAGGAAACACCATATATTTT. The chain recombines TRBV9 with TRBJ1-3, with D possibly TRBD1 on 5 matching bases. The CDR3 runs to 19 residues. Per germline, CDR1 SGDLS and CDR2 YYNGEE. V was cut by 2 bases and J by 4 bases, with 25 bases left in between.

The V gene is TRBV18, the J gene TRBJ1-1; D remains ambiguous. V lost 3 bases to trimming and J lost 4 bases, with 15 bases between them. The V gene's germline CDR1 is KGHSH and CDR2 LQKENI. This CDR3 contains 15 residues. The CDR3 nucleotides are TGTGCCAGCTCACCGGCGGACGGGGAGCCCACTGAAGCTTTCTTT. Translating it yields CASSPADGEPTEAFF.

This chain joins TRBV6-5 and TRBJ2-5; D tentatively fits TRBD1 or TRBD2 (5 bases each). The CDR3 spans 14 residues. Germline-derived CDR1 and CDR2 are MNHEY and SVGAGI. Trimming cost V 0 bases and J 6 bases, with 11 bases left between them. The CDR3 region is CASSYSIEGKTQYF. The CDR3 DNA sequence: TGTGCCAGCAGTTACTCGATCGAGGGGAAGACCCAGTACTTC.

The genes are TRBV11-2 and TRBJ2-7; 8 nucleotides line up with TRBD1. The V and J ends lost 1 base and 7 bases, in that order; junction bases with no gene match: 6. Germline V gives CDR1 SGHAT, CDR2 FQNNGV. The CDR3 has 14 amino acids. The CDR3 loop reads CASSLGRGQREQYF. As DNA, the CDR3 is TGTGCCAGCAGCTTAGGCAGGGGGCAGCGGGAGCAGTACTTC.

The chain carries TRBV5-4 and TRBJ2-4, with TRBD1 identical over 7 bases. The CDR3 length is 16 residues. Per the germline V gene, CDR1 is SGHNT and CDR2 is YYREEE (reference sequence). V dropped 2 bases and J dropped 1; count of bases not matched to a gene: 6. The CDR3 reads CASSLDRVGAKNIQYF. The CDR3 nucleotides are TGTGCCAGCAGCTTAGACAGGGTCGGCGCCAAAAACATTCAGTACTTC.

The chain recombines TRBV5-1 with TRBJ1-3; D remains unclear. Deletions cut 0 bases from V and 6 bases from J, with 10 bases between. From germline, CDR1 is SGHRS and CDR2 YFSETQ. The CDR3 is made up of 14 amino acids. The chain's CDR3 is CASSLGASENTIYF. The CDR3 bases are TGCGCCAGCAGCTTGGGGGCGTCAGAAAACACCATATATTTT.

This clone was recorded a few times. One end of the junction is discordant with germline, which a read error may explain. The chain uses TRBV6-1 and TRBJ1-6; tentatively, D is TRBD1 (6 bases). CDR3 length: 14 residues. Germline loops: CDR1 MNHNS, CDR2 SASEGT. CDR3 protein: CASSPGQASPTPGF. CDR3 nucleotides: TGTGCCAGCAGTCCGGGACAAGCCAGCCCCACTCCAGGATTT.

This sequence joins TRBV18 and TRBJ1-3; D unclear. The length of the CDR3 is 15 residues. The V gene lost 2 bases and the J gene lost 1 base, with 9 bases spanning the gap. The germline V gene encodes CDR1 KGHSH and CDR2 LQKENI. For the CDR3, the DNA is TGTGCCAGCTCACCAAACACCAAGTCTGGAAACACCATATATTTT. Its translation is CASSPNTKSGNTIYF.

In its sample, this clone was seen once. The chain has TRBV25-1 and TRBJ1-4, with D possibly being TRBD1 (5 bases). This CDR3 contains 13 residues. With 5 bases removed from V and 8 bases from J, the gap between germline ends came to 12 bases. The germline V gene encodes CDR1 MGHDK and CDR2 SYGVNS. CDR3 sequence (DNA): TGTGCCAGCAGTCTGGCCAGGGCGGAAAAACTGTTTTTT. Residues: CASSLARAEKLFF.

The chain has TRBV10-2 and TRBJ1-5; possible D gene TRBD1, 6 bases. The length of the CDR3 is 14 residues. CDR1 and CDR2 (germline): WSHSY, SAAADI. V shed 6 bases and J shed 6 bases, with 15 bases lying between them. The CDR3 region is CASRFRGEGQPQHF. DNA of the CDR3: TGCGCCAGCAGATTCAGGGGAGAGGGTCAGCCCCAGCATTTT.

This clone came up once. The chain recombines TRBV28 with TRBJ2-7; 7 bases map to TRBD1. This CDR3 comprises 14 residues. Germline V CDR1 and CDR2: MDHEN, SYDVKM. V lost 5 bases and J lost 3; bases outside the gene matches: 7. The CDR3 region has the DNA TGTGCCAGCAGTCTCCGGGACAGCTTCTACGAGCAGTACTTC. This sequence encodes CASSLRDSFYEQYF.

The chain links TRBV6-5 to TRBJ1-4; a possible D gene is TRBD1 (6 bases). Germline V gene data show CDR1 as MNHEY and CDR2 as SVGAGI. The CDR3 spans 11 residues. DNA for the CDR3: TGTGCGGCGGGGGCGCAAGGAAAACTGTTTTTT. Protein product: CAAGAQGKLFF.

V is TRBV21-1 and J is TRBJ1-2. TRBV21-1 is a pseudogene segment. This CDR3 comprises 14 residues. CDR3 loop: CASSKKVFLYGYTF. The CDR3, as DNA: TGTGCCAGCAGCAAAAAGGTCTTCCTTTATGGCTACACCTTC.

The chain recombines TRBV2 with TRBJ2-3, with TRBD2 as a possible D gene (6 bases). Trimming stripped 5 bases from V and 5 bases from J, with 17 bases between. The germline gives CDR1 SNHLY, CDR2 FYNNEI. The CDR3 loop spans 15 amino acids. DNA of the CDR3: TGTGCCAGCAGTTCCGGGCGGGATTTTGGAGATACGCAGTATTTT. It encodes CASSSGRDFGDTQYF. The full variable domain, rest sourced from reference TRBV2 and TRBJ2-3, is EPEVTQTPSHQVTQMGQEVILRCVPISNHLYFYWYRQILGQKVEFLVSFYNNEISEKSEIFDDQFSVERPDGSNFTLKIRSTKLEDSAMYFCASSSGRDFGDTQYFGPGTRLTVL.